This TCR beta chain was identified during a study of shared clonotypes between healthy human individuals. For this clone: Its antigen is as yet unknown.

Libraries were prepared by immunoSEQ multiplex PCR; TCRdb keeps only in-frame clonotypes and omits some of them. The table has some 1,600,000 clones, approximately 98% seen once. Germline-derived CDR1 and CDR2 are SGHVS and FNYEAQ. The CDR3 is 15 residues long. V was clipped by 2 bases and J by 3 bases, with 11 bases between them. Findings of the study overall: Naive subsets typically showed greater estimated richness than memory subsets.

This sequence was found in a man under 40 in good health. Specimen: naive CD4+ T cells sorted from blood. Subset specified: CD45RA+ positively selected. The V and J genes are TRBV7-6 and TRBJ1-5; perhaps TRBD1 as D (5 bases). CDR3 sequence: CASSLLAGINQPQHF. The CDR3 DNA reads as TGTGCCAGCAGCTTATTGGCAGGGATCAATCAGCCCCAGCATTTT.